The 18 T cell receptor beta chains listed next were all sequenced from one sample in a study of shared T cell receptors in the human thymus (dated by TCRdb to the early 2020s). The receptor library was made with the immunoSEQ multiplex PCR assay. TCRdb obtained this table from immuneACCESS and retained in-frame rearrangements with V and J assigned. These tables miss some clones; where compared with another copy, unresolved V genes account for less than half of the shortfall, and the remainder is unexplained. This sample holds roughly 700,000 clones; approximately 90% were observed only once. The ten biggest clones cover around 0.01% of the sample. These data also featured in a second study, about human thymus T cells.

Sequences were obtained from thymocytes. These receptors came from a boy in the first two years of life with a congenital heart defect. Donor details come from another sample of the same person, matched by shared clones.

The CDR3 bases are TGTGCCAGCAGGGGGACTAGCGGGAGATTCGGTGAGCAGTTCTTC. Translated: CASRGTSGRFGEQFF. The rearrangement joins TRBV6-1 to TRBJ2-1; 14 nucleotides line up with TRBD2. The germline V gene encodes CDR1 MNHNS and CDR2 SASEGT. The CDR3 sequence is 15 residues long. Trimming at V came to 6 bases and at J to 9 bases, leaving 7 bases not matched to a gene.

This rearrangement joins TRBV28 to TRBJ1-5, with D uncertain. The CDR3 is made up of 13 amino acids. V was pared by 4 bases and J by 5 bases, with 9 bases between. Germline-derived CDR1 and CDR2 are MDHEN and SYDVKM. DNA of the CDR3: TGTGCCAGCAGTTCAGAGGAGGATCAGCCCCAGCATTTT. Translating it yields CASSSEEDQPQHF. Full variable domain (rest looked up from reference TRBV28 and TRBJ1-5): DVKVTQSSRYLVKRTGEKVFLECVQDMDHENMFWYRQDPGLGLRLIYFSYDVKMKEKGDIPEGYSVSREKKERFSLILESASTNQTSMYLCASSSEEDQPQHFGDGTRLSIL.

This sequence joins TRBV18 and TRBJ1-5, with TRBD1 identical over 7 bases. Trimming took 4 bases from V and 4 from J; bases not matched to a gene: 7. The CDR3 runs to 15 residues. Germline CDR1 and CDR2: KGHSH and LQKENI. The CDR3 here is CASSQTRQGNQPQHF. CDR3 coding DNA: TGTGCCAGCTCACAAACAAGACAGGGTAATCAGCCCCAGCATTTT. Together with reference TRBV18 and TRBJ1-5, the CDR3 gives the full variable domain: NAGVMQNPRHLVRRRGQEARLRCSPMKGHSHVYWYRQLPEEGLKFMVYLQKENIIDESGMPKERFSAEFPKEGPSILRIQQVVRGDSAAYFCASSQTRQGNQPQHFGDGTRLSIL.

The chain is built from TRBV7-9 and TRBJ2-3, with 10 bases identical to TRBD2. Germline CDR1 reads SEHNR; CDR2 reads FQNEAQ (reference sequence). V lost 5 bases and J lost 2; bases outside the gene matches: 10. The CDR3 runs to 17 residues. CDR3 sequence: CASSVGLAEIHTDTQYF. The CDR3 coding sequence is TGTGCCAGCAGCGTCGGACTAGCGGAGATACACACAGATACGCAGTATTTT.

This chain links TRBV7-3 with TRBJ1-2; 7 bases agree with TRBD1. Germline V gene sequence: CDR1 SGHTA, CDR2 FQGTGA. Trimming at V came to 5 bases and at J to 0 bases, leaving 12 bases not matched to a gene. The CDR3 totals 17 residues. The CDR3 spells CASSLGTENLSNYGYTF. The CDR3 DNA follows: TGTGCCAGCAGCCTTGGGACAGAAAACCTTTCTAACTATGGCTACACCTTC.

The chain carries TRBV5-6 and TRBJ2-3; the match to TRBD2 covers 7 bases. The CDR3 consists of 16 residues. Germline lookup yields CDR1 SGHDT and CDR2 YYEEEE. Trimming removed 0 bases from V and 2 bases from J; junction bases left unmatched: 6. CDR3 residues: CASSLAGLADTDTQYF. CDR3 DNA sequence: TGTGCCAGCAGCTTGGCCGGGCTAGCGGACACAGATACGCAGTATTTT.

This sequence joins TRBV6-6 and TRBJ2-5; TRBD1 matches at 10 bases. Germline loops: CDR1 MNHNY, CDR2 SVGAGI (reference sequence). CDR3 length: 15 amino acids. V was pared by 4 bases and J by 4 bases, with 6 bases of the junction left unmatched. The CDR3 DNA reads TGTGCCAGCAGTTGCCGGACAGGGGGTCCAGAGACCCAGTACTTC. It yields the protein CASSCRTGGPETQYF.

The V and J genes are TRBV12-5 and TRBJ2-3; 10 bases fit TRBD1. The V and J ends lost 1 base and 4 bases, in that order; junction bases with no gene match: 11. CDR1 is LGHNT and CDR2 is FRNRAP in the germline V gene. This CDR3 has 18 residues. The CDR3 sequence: CASGLAPPRQGAADTQYF. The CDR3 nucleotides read TGTGCTAGTGGTTTGGCGCCCCCCAGACAGGGGGCCGCAGATACGCAGTATTTT.

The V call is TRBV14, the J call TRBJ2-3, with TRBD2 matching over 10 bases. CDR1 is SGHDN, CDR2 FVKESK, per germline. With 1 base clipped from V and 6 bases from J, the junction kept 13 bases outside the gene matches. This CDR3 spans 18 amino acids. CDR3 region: CASSQAPTSGYWWDTQYF. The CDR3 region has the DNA TGTGCCAGCAGCCAAGCCCCGACTAGCGGGTACTGGTGGGATACGCAGTATTTT.

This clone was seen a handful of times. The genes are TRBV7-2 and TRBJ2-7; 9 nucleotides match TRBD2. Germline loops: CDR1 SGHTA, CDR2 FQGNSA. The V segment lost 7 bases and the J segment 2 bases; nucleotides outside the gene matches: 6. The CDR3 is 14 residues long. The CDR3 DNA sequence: TGTGCCAGCACCGTCGCGGGGGGGACCTACGAGCAGTACTTC. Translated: CASTVAGGTYEQYF. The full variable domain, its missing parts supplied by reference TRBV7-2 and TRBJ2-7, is GAGVSQSPSNKVTEKGKDVELRCDPISGHTALYWYRQSLGQGLEFLIYFQGNSAPDKSGLPSDRFSAERTGGSVSTLTIQRTQQEDSAVYLCASTVAGGTYEQYFGPGTRLTVT.

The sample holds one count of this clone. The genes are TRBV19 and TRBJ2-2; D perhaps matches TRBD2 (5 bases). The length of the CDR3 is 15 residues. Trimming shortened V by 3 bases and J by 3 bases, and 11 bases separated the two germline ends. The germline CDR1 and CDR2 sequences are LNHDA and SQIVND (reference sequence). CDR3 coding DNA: TGTGCCAGTAGTATTTTAGCAGCGGACACCGGGGAGCTGTTTTTT. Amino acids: CASSILAADTGELFF.

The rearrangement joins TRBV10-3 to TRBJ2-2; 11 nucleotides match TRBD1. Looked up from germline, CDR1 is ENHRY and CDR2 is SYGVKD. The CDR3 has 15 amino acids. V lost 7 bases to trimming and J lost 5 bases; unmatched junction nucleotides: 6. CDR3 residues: CAINPGTGGTGELFF. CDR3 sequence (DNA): TGTGCCATCAATCCCGGGACAGGGGGGACCGGGGAGCTGTTTTTT.

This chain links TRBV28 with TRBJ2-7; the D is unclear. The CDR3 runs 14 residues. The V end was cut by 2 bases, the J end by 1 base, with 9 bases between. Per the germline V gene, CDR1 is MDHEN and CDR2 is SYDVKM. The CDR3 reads CASSLGPLSYEQYF. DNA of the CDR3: TGTGCCAGCAGTTTAGGCCCGCTTTCCTACGAGCAGTACTTC. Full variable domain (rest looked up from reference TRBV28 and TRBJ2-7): DVKVTQSSRYLVKRTGEKVFLECVQDMDHENMFWYRQDPGLGLRLIYFSYDVKMKEKGDIPEGYSVSREKKERFSLILESASTNQTSMYLCASSLGPLSYEQYFGPGTRLTVT.

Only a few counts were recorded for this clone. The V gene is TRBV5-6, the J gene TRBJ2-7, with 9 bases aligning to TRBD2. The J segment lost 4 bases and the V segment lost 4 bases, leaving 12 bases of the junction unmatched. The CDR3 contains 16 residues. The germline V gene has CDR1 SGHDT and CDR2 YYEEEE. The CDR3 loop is CASSPPRASGTYEQYF. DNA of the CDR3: TGTGCCAGCAGCCCCCCGAGGGCTAGCGGGACGTACGAGCAGTACTTC.

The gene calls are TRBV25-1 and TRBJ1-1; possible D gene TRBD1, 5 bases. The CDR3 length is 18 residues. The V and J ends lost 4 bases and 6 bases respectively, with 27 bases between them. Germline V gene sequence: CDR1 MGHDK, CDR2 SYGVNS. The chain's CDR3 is CASSAPPLGRGGMAEAFF. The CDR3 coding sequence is TGTGCCAGCAGTGCGCCCCCCTTGGGACGCGGGGGGATGGCTGAAGCTTTCTTT.

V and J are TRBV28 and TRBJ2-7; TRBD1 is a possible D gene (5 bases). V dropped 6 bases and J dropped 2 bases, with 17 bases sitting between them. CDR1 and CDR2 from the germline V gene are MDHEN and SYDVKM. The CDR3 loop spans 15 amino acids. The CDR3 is CASSPPGSVAYEQYF. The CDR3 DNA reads TGTGCCAGCAGCCCCCCAGGGTCCGTGGCCTACGAGCAGTACTTC.

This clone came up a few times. The CDR3 bases are TGTGCCAGCAGCAGGGCCAGGGGGGATCAGCCCCAGCATTTT. Translating gives CASSRARGDQPQHF. This sequence joins TRBV5-6 and TRBJ1-5; TRBD1 matches 7 bases. The CDR3 is 14 residues long. Germline V lookup: CDR1 SGHDT, CDR2 YYEEEE. The J segment lost 5 bases and the V segment lost 4 bases, leaving 6 bases of the junction unmatched.

The CDR3 here is CASSQPSGQLNTEAFF. In DNA form, the CDR3 reads TGTGCCAGCTCCCAACCGAGTGGACAACTAAACACTGAAGCTTTCTTT. V gene TRBV18 combines with J gene TRBJ1-1, with D possibly being TRBD1 (5 bases). Germline V CDR1 and CDR2: KGHSH, LQKENI. Deletions cut 6 bases from V and 2 bases from J, with 19 bases between. The CDR3 is made up of 16 amino acids.